Listed below are T cell receptor beta chains from one sample, sequenced in a study of identical twins. TCRdb re-analysed the 5' RACE reads in MiXCR, keeping a single row per CDR3 protein. This table holds roughly 770,000 distinct CDR3 sequences, about 20% found once. Separately, the same data were catalogued under a study of T cells expressing NK-cell markers.

The sequenced material came from PBMCs. These receptors all come from a woman aged 18-29 years in good health. The CDR3 runs from the conserved cysteine through the conserved F or W. Each record gives: D gene, V gene, clone size, J gene, CDR3 protein, CDR3 DNA. D genes are given only for firm matches. The size of a clone is reported for some rows only, either as once, few or many, or as a class for expanded clones.

D: TRBD2
V: TRBV7-2
size: few
J: TRBJ2-7
CDR3: CASSPTGAGGHEQYF
DNA: TGTGCCAGCAGCCCTACGGGAGCGGGAGGCCACGAGCAGTACTTC

D: .
V: TRBV12-3/TRBV12-4
size: .
J: TRBJ2-1
CDR3: CASGRTEYNEQFF
DNA: TGTGCCAGCGGTAGGACAGAATACAATGAGCAGTTCTTC

D: .
V: TRBV7-9
size: few
J: TRBJ1-1
CDR3: CASSQIDRRTEAFF
DNA: TGTGCCAGCAGCCAGATCGACCGCCGCACTGAAGCTTTCTTT

D: TRBD2
V: TRBV10-3
size: few
J: TRBJ2-1
CDR3: CAISGLAGASSYNEQFF
DNA: TGTGCCATCAGTGGACTAGCGGGAGCCAGCTCCTACAATGAGCAGTTCTTC

D: .
V: TRBV7-9
size: .
J: TRBJ2-1
CDR3: CASSNRDPSSYNEQFF
DNA: TGTGCCAGCAGCAACAGGGACCCTTCGTCCTACAATGAGCAGTTCTTC

D: .
V: TRBV30
size: .
J: TRBJ2-1
CDR3: CAWSWSHSYNEQFF
DNA: TGTGCCTGGAGTTGGTCGCACTCCTACAATGAGCAGTTCTTC

D: .
V: TRBV12-3/TRBV12-4
size: few
J: TRBJ2-1
CDR3: CASRPPSPGSEQFF
DNA: TGTGCCAGCAGGCCACCGAGCCCGGGAAGTGAGCAGTTCTTC

D: .
V: TRBV7-9
size: few
J: TRBJ2-6
CDR3: CASSVRETFSGANVLTF
DNA: TGTGCCAGCAGCGTAAGAGAGACCTTTTCTGGGGCCAACGTCCTGACTTTC

D: .
V: TRBV2
size: .
J: TRBJ2-7
CDR3: CASSERWLAYEQYF
DNA: TGTGCCAGCAGTGAAAGGTGGCTAGCCTACGAGCAGTACTTC

D: .
V: TRBV19
size: .
J: TRBJ1-3
CDR3: CASSIFSDRNTIYF
DNA: TGTGCCAGTAGCATATTTTCCGATCGGAACACCATATATTTT

D: .
V: TRBV12-3/TRBV12-4
size: .
J: TRBJ2-7
CDR3: CASSLELQQYF
DNA: TGTGCCAGCAGTTTAGAACTTCAGCAGTACTTC